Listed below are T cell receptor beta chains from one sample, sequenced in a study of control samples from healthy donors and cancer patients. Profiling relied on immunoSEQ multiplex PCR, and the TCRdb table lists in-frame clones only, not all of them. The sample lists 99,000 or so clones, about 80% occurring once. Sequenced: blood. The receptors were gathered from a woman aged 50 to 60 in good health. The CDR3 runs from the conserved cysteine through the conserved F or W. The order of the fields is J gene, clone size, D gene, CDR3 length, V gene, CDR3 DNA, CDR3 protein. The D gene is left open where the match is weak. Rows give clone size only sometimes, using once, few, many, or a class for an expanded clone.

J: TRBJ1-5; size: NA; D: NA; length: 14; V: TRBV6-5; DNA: TGTGCCAGCAGACAGGAGGTTGGCAATCAGCCCCAGCATTTT; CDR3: CASRQEVGNQPQHF
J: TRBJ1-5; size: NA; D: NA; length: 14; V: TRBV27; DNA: TGTGCCAGCAGTTTATACCGGGCTGATCAGCCCCAGCATTTT; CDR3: CASSLYRADQPQHF
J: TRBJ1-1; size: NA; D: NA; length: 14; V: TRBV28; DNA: TGTGCCAGCAGTCCAAGTCTTGGTGGTCGGGGAGCTTTCTTT; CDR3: CASSPSLGGRGAFF
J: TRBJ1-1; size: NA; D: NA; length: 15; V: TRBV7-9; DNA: TGTGCCAGCAGCAAAATACAGGGAAGGAACACTGAAGCTTTCTTT; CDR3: CASSKIQGRNTEAFF
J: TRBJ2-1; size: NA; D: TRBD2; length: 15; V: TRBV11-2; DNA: TGTGCCAGCAGCTTGTCGGGAGGGTGGGTCAATGAGCAGTTCTTC; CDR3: CASSLSGGWVNEQFF
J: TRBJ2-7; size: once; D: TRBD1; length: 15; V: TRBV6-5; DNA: TGTGCCAGCAGTTACTCGACAGGGGATTCGTACGAGCAGTACTTC; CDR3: CASSYSTGDSYEQYF
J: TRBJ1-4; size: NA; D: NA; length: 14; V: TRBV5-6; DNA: TGTGCCAGCAGCTTGGGGGACAATAATGAAAAACTGTTTTTT; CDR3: CASSLGDNNEKLFF
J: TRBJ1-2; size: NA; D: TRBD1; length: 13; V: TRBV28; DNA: TGTGCCAGCAGCGAGGGACAGGGGCATGGCTACACCTTC; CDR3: CASSEGQGHGYTF
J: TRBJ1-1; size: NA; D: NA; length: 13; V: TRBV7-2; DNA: TGTGCCAGCAGCTTATCGATAAACACTGAAGCTTTCTTT; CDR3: CASSLSINTEAFF
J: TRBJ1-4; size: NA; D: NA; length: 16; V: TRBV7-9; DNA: TGTGCCAGCAGCTTCGAGTTAGGAGCAACTAATGAAAAACTGTTTTTT; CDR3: CASSFELGATNEKLFF
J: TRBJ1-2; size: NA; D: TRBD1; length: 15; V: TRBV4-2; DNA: TGTGCCAGCAGCCAAGAGGGACAGGCCTACTATGGCTACACCTTC; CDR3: CASSQEGQAYYGYTF
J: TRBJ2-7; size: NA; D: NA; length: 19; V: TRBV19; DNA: TGTGCCAGTAGTTCGCTGGGGGTGAATAGCCGGCTGGGGACACACGAGCAGTACTTC; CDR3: CASSSLGVNSRLGTHEQYF
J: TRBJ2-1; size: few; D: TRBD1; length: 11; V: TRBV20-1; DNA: TGCAGTGCCGACAGGGGCCATGAGCAGTTCTTC; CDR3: CSADRGHEQFF
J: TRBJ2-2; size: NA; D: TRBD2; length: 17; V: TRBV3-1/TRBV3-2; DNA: TGTGCCAGCAGCTACGGGCGACTAGCGGGAGACACCGGGGAGCTGTTTTTT; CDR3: CASSYGRLAGDTGELFF
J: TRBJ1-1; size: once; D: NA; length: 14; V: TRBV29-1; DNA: TGCAGCGTTGAAGGTCAGTCAAGGAGCACTGAAGCTTTCTTT; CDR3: CSVEGQSRSTEAFF
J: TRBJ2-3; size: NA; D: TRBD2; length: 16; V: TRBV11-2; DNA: TGTGCCAGCAGCTTAGGGGGACTAGCGGGAGTGGATACGCAGTATTTT; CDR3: CASSLGGLAGVDTQYF
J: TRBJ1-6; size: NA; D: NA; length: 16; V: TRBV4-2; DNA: TGTGCCAGCAGCCAAGAATCTCGGACAGAGAATTCACCCCTCCACTTT; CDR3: CASSQESRTENSPLHF
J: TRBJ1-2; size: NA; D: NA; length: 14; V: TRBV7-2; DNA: TGTGCCAGCAGCCGTAACAGGGACGGCTATGGCTACACCTTC; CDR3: CASSRNRDGYGYTF
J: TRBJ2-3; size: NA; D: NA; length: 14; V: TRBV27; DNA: TGTGCCAGCGGAAGAAGTTCTAGCACAGATACGCAGTATTTT; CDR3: CASGRSSSTDTQYF
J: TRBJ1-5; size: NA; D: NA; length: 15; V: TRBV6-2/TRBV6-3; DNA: TGTGCCAGCAGTTACTCGGGTCGGAACAATCAGCCCCAGCATTTT; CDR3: CASSYSGRNNQPQHF
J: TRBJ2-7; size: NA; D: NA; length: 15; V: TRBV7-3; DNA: TGTGCCAGCAGCTTAAGGGCAGGGGTGGTATACGAGCAGTACTTC; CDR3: CASSLRAGVVYEQYF
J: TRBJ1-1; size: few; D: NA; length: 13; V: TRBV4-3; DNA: TGCGCCAGCAGCCAAACAGGGAACACTGAAGCTTTCTTT; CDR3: CASSQTGNTEAFF
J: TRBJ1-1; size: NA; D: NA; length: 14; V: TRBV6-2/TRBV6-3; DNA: TGTGCCAGCAGTTACTCGAGTTTGGGAACTGAAGCTTTCTTT; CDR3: CASSYSSLGTEAFF
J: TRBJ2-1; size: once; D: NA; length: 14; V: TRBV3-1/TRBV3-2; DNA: TGTGCCAGCAGAGGAGAGGGGGGGGACCATGAGCAGTTCTTC; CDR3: CASRGEGGDHEQFF
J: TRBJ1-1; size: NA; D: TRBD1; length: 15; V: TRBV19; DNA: TGTGCCAGTAGTATACACAGGGGGCCGAACACTGAAGCTTTCTTT; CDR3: CASSIHRGPNTEAFF
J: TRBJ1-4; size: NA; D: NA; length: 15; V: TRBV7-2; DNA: TGTGCCAGCAGGTCTGCCCCGACCGTTAATGAAAAACTGTTTTTT; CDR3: CASRSAPTVNEKLFF
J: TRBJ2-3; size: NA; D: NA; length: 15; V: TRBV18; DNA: TGTGCCAGCTCACCAACTCAGGGATTTACAGATACGCAGTATTTT; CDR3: CASSPTQGFTDTQYF
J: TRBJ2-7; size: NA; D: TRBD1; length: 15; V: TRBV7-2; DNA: TGTGCCAGCAGCCCCCGGACAGGGAGCTCCTACGAGCAGTACTTC; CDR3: CASSPRTGSSYEQYF
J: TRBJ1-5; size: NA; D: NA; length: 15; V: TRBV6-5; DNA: TGTGCCAGCAGTCCTATGCGAGACGGCAATCAGCCCCAGCATTTT; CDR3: CASSPMRDGNQPQHF
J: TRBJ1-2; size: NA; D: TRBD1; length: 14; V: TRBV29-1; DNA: TGCAGCGTTGATTCCGGACAGGGGGGGAACGGCTACACCTTC; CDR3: CSVDSGQGGNGYTF
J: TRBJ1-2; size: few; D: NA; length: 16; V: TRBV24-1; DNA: TGTGCCACCAGTGATACATCTCCTACAGGAAACTATGGCTACACCTTC; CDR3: CATSDTSPTGNYGYTF
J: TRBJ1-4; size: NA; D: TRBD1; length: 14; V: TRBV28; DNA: TGTGCCAGCAGTTCCGGGACAGGGAATGAAAAACTGTTTTTT; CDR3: CASSSGTGNEKLFF
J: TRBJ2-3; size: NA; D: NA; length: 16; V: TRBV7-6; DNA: TGTGCCAGCAGCCGGGACGGGGGAGGTAGCACAGATACGCAGTATTTT; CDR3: CASSRDGGGSTDTQYF
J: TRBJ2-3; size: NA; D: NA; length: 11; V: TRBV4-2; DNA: TGTGCCAGCAGCCGTGGCGATACGCAGTATTTT; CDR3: CASSRGDTQYF
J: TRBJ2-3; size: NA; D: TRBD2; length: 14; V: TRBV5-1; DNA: TGCGCCAGCAAAAGCGGGGGAGGGTCAGATACGCAGTATTTT; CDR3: CASKSGGGSDTQYF
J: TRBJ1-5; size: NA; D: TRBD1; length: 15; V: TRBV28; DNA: TGTGCCAGCAGTTTGGGACAGGGGGGCAATCAGCCCCAGCATTTT; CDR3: CASSLGQGGNQPQHF
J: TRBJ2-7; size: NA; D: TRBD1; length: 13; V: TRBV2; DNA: TGTGCCAGCACCAGGACAGGGGATTACGAGCAGTACTTC; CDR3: CASTRTGDYEQYF
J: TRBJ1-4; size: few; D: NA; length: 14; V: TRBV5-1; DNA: TGCGCCAGCACCTTGGGAGAGGCGCGAGAAAAACTGTTTTTT; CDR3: CASTLGEAREKLFF
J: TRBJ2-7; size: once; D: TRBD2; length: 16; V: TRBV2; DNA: TGTGCCAGCAGTGAAGCCGAGGGGGGACTAGCTTACGAGCAGTACTTC; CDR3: CASSEAEGGLAYEQYF
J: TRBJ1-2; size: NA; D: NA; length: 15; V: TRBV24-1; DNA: TGTGCCACCAGTGGTCTCTCGGACCCCGACCGCGGCTACACCTTC; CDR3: CATSGLSDPDRGYTF
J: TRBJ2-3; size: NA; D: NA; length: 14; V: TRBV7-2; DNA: TGTGCCAGCAGTTGGACGGGATACACAGGTACGCAGTATTTT; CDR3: CASSWTGYTGTQYF
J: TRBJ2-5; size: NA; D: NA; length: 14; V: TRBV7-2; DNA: TGTGCCAGCAGCTTACGACAGGGAGGGGAGACCCAGTACTTC; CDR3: CASSLRQGGETQYF
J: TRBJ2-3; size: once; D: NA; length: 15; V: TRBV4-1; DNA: TGCGCCAGCAGCTTACGACAGGCTAGCACAGATACGCAGTATTTT; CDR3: CASSLRQASTDTQYF
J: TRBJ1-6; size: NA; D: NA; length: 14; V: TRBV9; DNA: TGTGCCAGCAGCGTAGCACAGGGCGGATCACCCCTCCACTTT; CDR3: CASSVAQGGSPLHF
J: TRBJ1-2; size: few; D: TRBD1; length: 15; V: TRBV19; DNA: TGTGCCAGTAGTATAAGGACAGGCGATAACTATGGCTACACCTTC; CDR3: CASSIRTGDNYGYTF
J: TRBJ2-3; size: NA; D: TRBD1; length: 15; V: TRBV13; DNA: TGTGCCAGCAGCTTGGACAGGGGGCATGCAGATACGCAGTATTTT; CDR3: CASSLDRGHADTQYF
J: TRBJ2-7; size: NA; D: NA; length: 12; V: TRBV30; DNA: TGTGCCTGGAGTGCGGGAGAATACGAGCAGTACTTC; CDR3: CAWSAGEYEQYF
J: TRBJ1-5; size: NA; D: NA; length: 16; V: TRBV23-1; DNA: TGCGCCAGCAGTCAATCCGGGGAGAAGCCAAAGCGGCCCCAGCATTTT; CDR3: CASSQSGEKPKRPQHF
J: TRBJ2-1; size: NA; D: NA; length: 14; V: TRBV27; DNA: TGTGCCAGCAGTTTAAGGGTAGCCTACAATGAGCAGTTCTTC; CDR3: CASSLRVAYNEQFF
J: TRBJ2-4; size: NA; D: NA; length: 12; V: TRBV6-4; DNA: TGTGCCCGGCCCAGGGCAAAAAACATTCAGTACTTC; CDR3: CARPRAKNIQYF